This is a list of T cell receptor beta chains from one sample in a study of T cell changes during pregnancy in multiple sclerosis. Sequenced by immunoSEQ multiplex PCR; TCRdb stores in-frame clones only, minus some. The repertoire holds 45,000 to 50,000 clones, approximately 94% seen once, with roughly 5.4% in the top ten. The source was CD8+ T cells from peripheral blood mononuclear cells, collected before pregnancy. Receptors originate from a female donor with multiple sclerosis, enrolled in a pregnancy study. CDR3s include the opening cysteine and the closing phenylalanine or tryptophan. D genes are given only for firm matches. Clone size is not always given. Where it is, it says once, few, many or a class for expanded clones.

clone size: .; V gene: TRBV30; D gene: .; J gene: TRBJ1-3; CDR3 protein: CAWSVLVLERGFGNTIYF; CDR3 DNA: TGTGCCTGGAGTGTTCTAGTCCTCGAACGGGGTTTTGGAAACACCATATATTTT
clone size: .; V gene: TRBV13; D gene: .; J gene: TRBJ2-7; CDR3 protein: CASSPGGLGSYEQYF; CDR3 DNA: TGTGCCAGCAGCCCTGGCGGGCTCGGCTCCTACGAGCAGTACTTC
clone size: once; V gene: TRBV1; D gene: .; J gene: TRBJ1-4; CDR3 protein: CTSSQDLLPVAGVGEKLFF; CDR3 DNA: TGCACCAGCAGCCAAGATCTTTTACCCGTGGCAGGGGTCGGGGAAAAACTGTTTTTT
clone size: few; V gene: TRBV5-6; D gene: .; J gene: TRBJ2-7; CDR3 protein: CASSLAALATREQYF; CDR3 DNA: TGTGCCAGCAGCTTGGCAGCCCTAGCCACCCGGGAGCAGTACTTC
clone size: .; V gene: TRBV4-3; D gene: .; J gene: TRBJ2-2; CDR3 protein: CASSQGEGELFF; CDR3 DNA: TGCGCCAGCAGCCAAGGCGAGGGGGAGCTGTTTTTT
clone size: .; V gene: TRBV29-1; D gene: TRBD2; J gene: TRBJ2-3; CDR3 protein: CSVLGLAGASGDTQYF; CDR3 DNA: TGCAGCGTTCTTGGACTAGCGGGAGCCAGCGGGGATACGCAGTATTTT
clone size: .; V gene: TRBV6-5; D gene: .; J gene: TRBJ2-7; CDR3 protein: CASSPGMSYEQYF; CDR3 DNA: TGTGCCAGCAGCCCAGGGATGTCCTACGAGCAGTACTTC
clone size: .; V gene: TRBV30; D gene: .; J gene: TRBJ1-2; CDR3 protein: CACWTLVRVGGYTF; CDR3 DNA: TGTGCCTGCTGGACACTCGTCAGGGTTGGTGGCTACACCTTC
clone size: few; V gene: TRBV28; D gene: TRBD2; J gene: TRBJ2-1; CDR3 protein: CASNTKLLAGGYSVDEQFF; CDR3 DNA: TGTGCCAGCAATACAAAGTTATTAGCGGGAGGGTACTCGGTCGATGAGCAGTTCTTC
clone size: .; V gene: TRBV27; D gene: .; J gene: TRBJ1-5; CDR3 protein: CASSFGGYSNQPQHF; CDR3 DNA: TGTGCCAGCAGTTTCGGGGGATATAGCAATCAGCCCCAGCATTTT
clone size: .; V gene: TRBV9; D gene: TRBD1; J gene: TRBJ2-7; CDR3 protein: CASSTEDREFDEQYF; CDR3 DNA: TGTGCCAGCAGCACCGAAGACAGGGAGTTTGACGAGCAGTACTTC
clone size: .; V gene: TRBV19; D gene: TRBD1; J gene: TRBJ2-7; CDR3 protein: CASSIETGGSYEQYF; CDR3 DNA: TGTGCCAGTAGTATAGAGACAGGGGGTTCCTACGAGCAGTACTTC
clone size: .; V gene: TRBV7-9; D gene: TRBD2; J gene: TRBJ2-1; CDR3 protein: CASSGEREDNEQFF; CDR3 DNA: TGTGCCAGCAGCGGAGAGCGGGAGGACAATGAGCAGTTCTTC
clone size: .; V gene: TRBV7-9; D gene: TRBD2; J gene: TRBJ2-3; CDR3 protein: CASSPNSGTSTDTQYF; CDR3 DNA: TGTGCCAGCAGCCCGAATAGCGGGACTAGCACAGATACGCAGTATTTT
clone size: once; V gene: TRBV11-1; D gene: TRBD2; J gene: TRBJ2-5; CDR3 protein: CASSNIYGLEETQYF; CDR3 DNA: TGTGCCAGCAGCAACATCTACGGACTAGAAGAGACCCAGTACTTC
clone size: once; V gene: TRBV7-9; D gene: .; J gene: TRBJ2-7; CDR3 protein: CASSSGLDFEQYF; CDR3 DNA: TGTGCCAGCAGCTCCGGACTGGATTTCGAGCAGTACTTC
clone size: .; V gene: TRBV19; D gene: .; J gene: TRBJ2-1; CDR3 protein: CASSLGLNNEQFF; CDR3 DNA: TGTGCCAGTAGTTTGGGACTCAACAATGAGCAGTTCTTC
clone size: .; V gene: TRBV4-1; D gene: .; J gene: TRBJ1-1; CDR3 protein: CASSLAGNTEAFF; CDR3 DNA: TGCGCCAGCAGCCTCGCGGGCAACACTGAAGCTTTCTTT
clone size: .; V gene: TRBV29-1; D gene: TRBD1; J gene: TRBJ2-1; CDR3 protein: CSVEGQPNEQFF; CDR3 DNA: TGCAGCGTTGAGGGACAGCCCAATGAGCAGTTCTTC
clone size: .; V gene: TRBV9; D gene: .; J gene: TRBJ2-2; CDR3 protein: CASSVEGAQSNTGELFF; CDR3 DNA: TGTGCCAGCAGCGTAGAAGGGGCCCAGTCGAACACCGGGGAGCTGTTTTTT
clone size: .; V gene: TRBV5-1; D gene: TRBD1; J gene: TRBJ2-7; CDR3 protein: CASSLGQGGYEQYF; CDR3 DNA: TGCGCCAGCAGCTTGGGACAGGGGGGCTACGAGCAGTACTTC
clone size: .; V gene: TRBV2; D gene: TRBD2; J gene: TRBJ2-5; CDR3 protein: CASQLAGGVKETQYF; CDR3 DNA: TGTGCCAGCCAACTGGCGGGAGGGGTAAAAGAGACCCAGTACTTC
clone size: once; V gene: TRBV5-8; D gene: .; J gene: TRBJ1-5; CDR3 protein: CASDVNRGSNQPQHF; CDR3 DNA: TGTGCCAGCGATGTGAACCGGGGAAGCAATCAGCCCCAGCATTTT
clone size: .; V gene: TRBV30; D gene: .; J gene: TRBJ1-1; CDR3 protein: CAWSVLGNTEAFF; CDR3 DNA: TGTGCCTGGAGTGTACTAGGGAACACTGAAGCTTTCTTT
clone size: .; V gene: TRBV6-5; D gene: .; J gene: TRBJ1-1; CDR3 protein: CASRMTGGFLTEAFF; CDR3 DNA: TGTGCCAGCAGGATGACAGGTGGATTCCTGACTGAAGCTTTCTTT
clone size: .; V gene: TRBV28; D gene: TRBD1; J gene: TRBJ2-3; CDR3 protein: CASSPRTGDSTDTQYF; CDR3 DNA: TGTGCCAGCAGTCCCCGGACAGGGGATAGCACAGATACGCAGTATTTT
clone size: once; V gene: TRBV14; D gene: .; J gene: TRBJ1-2; CDR3 protein: CASSQGTGLYGYTF; CDR3 DNA: TGTGCCAGCAGCCAAGGAACAGGCCTCTATGGCTACACCTTC
clone size: .; V gene: TRBV25-1; D gene: .; J gene: TRBJ1-2; CDR3 protein: CASSESGAFGGYTF; CDR3 DNA: TGTGCCAGCAGTGAATCAGGGGCGTTCGGCGGCTACACCTTC
clone size: .; V gene: TRBV19; D gene: TRBD1; J gene: TRBJ1-5; CDR3 protein: CASSTGTGNQPQHF; CDR3 DNA: TGTGCCAGTAGTACCGGGACAGGGAATCAGCCCCAGCATTTT
clone size: .; V gene: TRBV18; D gene: TRBD1; J gene: TRBJ1-1; CDR3 protein: CASSLGQGTEAFF; CDR3 DNA: TGTGCCAGCTCACTGGGACAGGGCACTGAAGCTTTCTTT
clone size: .; V gene: TRBV7-6; D gene: .; J gene: TRBJ2-7; CDR3 protein: CASSLDTTYEQYF; CDR3 DNA: TGTGCCAGCAGCTTAGACACCACCTACGAGCAGTACTTC
clone size: .; V gene: TRBV7-8; D gene: TRBD1; J gene: TRBJ2-5; CDR3 protein: CASSLAVDRGRETQYF; CDR3 DNA: TGTGCCAGCAGCTTAGCGGTTGACAGGGGGCGCGAGACCCAGTACTTC
clone size: once; V gene: TRBV7-9; D gene: .; J gene: TRBJ1-2; CDR3 protein: CASSLARDGTSRYGYTF; CDR3 DNA: TGTGCCAGCAGCTTAGCACGGGACGGGACTTCTCGATATGGCTACACCTTC
clone size: .; V gene: TRBV7-8; D gene: .; J gene: TRBJ2-7; CDR3 protein: CASSLNPGESYEQYF; CDR3 DNA: TGTGCCAGCAGCTTAAATCCAGGGGAGTCCTACGAGCAGTACTTC
clone size: .; V gene: TRBV2; D gene: TRBD1; J gene: TRBJ1-1; CDR3 protein: CASFRGRTEAFF; CDR3 DNA: TGTGCCAGCTTTAGGGGGCGGACTGAAGCTTTCTTT
clone size: .; V gene: TRBV9; D gene: TRBD2; J gene: TRBJ2-7; CDR3 protein: CASSLGTSGPYEQYF; CDR3 DNA: TGTGCCAGCAGCTTAGGGACTAGCGGACCCTACGAGCAGTACTTC
clone size: .; V gene: TRBV27; D gene: .; J gene: TRBJ1-1; CDR3 protein: CASSLQGSNTEAFF; CDR3 DNA: TGTGCCAGCAGTTTACAGGGATCGAACACTGAAGCTTTCTTT
clone size: .; V gene: TRBV7-2; D gene: .; J gene: TRBJ1-1; CDR3 protein: CASSPLPGSTEAFF; CDR3 DNA: TGTGCCAGCAGCCCTCTCCCTGGGAGCACTGAAGCTTTCTTT
clone size: .; V gene: TRBV21-1; D gene: .; J gene: TRBJ2-3; CDR3 protein: CASSKGRTGTSGRAMTDTQYF; CDR3 DNA: TGTGCCAGCAGCAAGGGACGGACCGGGACTAGCGGGAGGGCTATGACAGATACGCAGTATTTT
clone size: .; V gene: TRBV28; D gene: .; J gene: TRBJ2-1; CDR3 protein: CASSFGPPNEQFF; CDR3 DNA: TGTGCCAGCAGTTTTGGCCCCCCCAATGAGCAGTTCTTC